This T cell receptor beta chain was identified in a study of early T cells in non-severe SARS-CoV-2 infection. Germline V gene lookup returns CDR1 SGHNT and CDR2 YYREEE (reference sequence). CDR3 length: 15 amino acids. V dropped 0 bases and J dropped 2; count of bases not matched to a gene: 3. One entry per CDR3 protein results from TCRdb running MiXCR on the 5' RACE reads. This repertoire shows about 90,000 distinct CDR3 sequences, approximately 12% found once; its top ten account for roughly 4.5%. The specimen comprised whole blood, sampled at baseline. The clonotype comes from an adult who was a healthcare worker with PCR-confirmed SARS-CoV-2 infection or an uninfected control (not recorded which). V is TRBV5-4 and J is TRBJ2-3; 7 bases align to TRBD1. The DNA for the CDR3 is TGTGCCAGCAGCTTGGGACAGGGCTACACAGATACGCAGTATTTT. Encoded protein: CASSLGQGYTDTQYF.